A selection of T cell receptor beta chains follows, all from one sample in a study of blood T cell repertoires in COVID-19. The data were produced by immunoSEQ multiplex PCR, yet TCRdb's version contains in-frame clones alone and is incomplete. The repertoire consists of hundreds of thousands of clones, with under 90% occurring once and the leading ten covering around 1.8%. The sequenced material came from PBMCs or T cells enriched from blood (not recorded which). The receptors come from a man in his forties or fifties who had recovered from COVID-19. CDR3s include the opening cysteine and the closing phenylalanine or tryptophan. A clone size is listed for some rows: how often the clone was seen (once, few, many), or a class if it is expanded.

j_call v_call clone_size cdr3_aa
TRBJ1-4 TRBV10-1 - CASSRRLGNEKLFF
TRBJ2-7 TRBV11-2 - CASSSSSGRAYEQYF
TRBJ2-3 TRBV5-1 - CASSRGTVTDTQYF
TRBJ1-3 TRBV6-6 - CASSPDSPRVASGNTIYF
TRBJ2-5 TRBV7-2 many CASSLGASGGTETQYF
TRBJ2-3 TRBV9 - CASSVAGGRAGDTQYF
TRBJ2-1 TRBV9 - CASSVEVEANEQFF
TRBJ2-7 TRBV7-2 few CASSLDSSLSYEQYF
TRBJ1-4 TRBV7-6 once CASSPQSRGSNEKLFF
TRBJ1-2 TRBV11-2 - CASNPGGEGYGYTF
TRBJ2-6 TRBV7-9 - CATRAAGANVLTF
TRBJ1-1 TRBV19 once CASSSFGGAVGTEAFF
TRBJ1-2 TRBV24-1 - CATSDTPGQENYYGYTF
TRBJ1-6 TRBV15 - CATSRDRGRSPLHF
TRBJ1-6 TRBV5-1 few CASRLQQGGGSPLHF
TRBJ1-1 TRBV5-4 - CASSVGEHTEAFF
TRBJ2-4 TRBV9 - CASSVEDSGIQYF
TRBJ2-7 TRBV4-2 - CASSQGGGANEQYF
TRBJ2-7 TRBV4-1 - CASSQTGTSGPTSYEQYF
TRBJ1-4 TRBV5-4 - CASSLAGNEKLFF
TRBJ1-6 TRBV30 - CAWRLGAASPLHF
TRBJ1-1 TRBV10-3 - CAISGLNTEAFF
TRBJ2-5 TRBV27 - CASRRPGGLETQYF
TRBJ1-1 TRBV7-9 - CASSLAAGEAFF
TRBJ1-1 TRBV9 - CASSLSGFNTEAFF
TRBJ1-1 TRBV12-3/TRBV12-4 once CASSPGTGRAFF
TRBJ1-1 TRBV19 - CASSMSPGGTVNTEAFF
TRBJ2-3 TRBV7-2 - CASSPQPLGLAGGDTQYF
TRBJ1-5 TRBV7-8 - CASNDRGRNQPQHF
TRBJ2-1 TRBV24-1 - CATRKTSGRRNEQFF
TRBJ1-2 TRBV30 - CAWSVLGAGYGYTF
TRBJ1-2 TRBV9 - CASSVTTNYGYTF
TRBJ1-2 TRBV25-1 once CASSQGVGYTF
TRBJ1-5 TRBV11-2 - CASSLEPTGPLPQHF
TRBJ1-6 TRBV15 - CATSRERQGWSPLHF
TRBJ2-3 TRBV5-1 - CASSAGRLTGVGPTDTQYF
TRBJ1-1 TRBV6-5 - CASRTLTGGAPEAFF
TRBJ2-6 TRBV4-3 - CASSQDPTGTGVSGANVLTF
TRBJ2-7 TRBV5-1 - CASSPQTGAHEQYF
TRBJ2-3 TRBV19 - CASSATSGGAAGTDTQYF
TRBJ1-2 TRBV6-2/TRBV6-3 - CASSSSRGNGYTF
TRBJ2-3 TRBV5-1 - CASSSRTGNTDTQYF
TRBJ2-2 TRBV18 - CASSRGAPDTGELFF
TRBJ2-5 TRBV5-5 - CASSLGAAAQETQYF
TRBJ1-2 TRBV18 - CASSPNRVLDYGYTF
TRBJ1-5 TRBV10-3 - CAISEDRSNQPQHF
TRBJ2-2 TRBV28 - CASSGLNTGELFF
TRBJ2-5 TRBV7-9 - CASSIRRTGVETQYF
TRBJ1-1 TRBV11-2 - CASSPQVNTEAFF
TRBJ1-1 TRBV6-2/TRBV6-3 - CASSRGAEAFF
TRBJ2-3 TRBV15 - CATSRALAGTDTQYF
TRBJ2-7 TRBV19 - CASSLPGQKSSYEQYF